The sequence of this TCR beta chain was determined in a study of T cell responses to AZD1222 COVID-19 vaccine. Study outcomes and limitations: Repertoire samples came only from after the peak T cell response. White British donors predominated, females outnumbered males, and clonal diversity was possibly underestimated. Just a handful of AZD1222 recipients tested seropositive at baseline.

Only in-frame clones appear in the TCRdb table, and some are missing; sequencing was by immunoSEQ multiplex PCR. The table lists roughly 150,000 clones, 89% of them singletons. A single count supports this clone. Its antigen is currently unknown. The sample here was peripheral blood, taken on day 0 of AZD1222 vaccination. The clonotype comes from an adult in good health.

CDR3 coding DNA: TGTGCCAGCAGGCCCGACAGGGGCGGCAATCAGCCCCAGCATTTT. It yields the protein CASRPDRGGNQPQHF. The rearrangement joins TRBV6-5 to TRBJ1-5; 8 nucleotides line up with TRBD1. CDR1 is MNHEY and CDR2 is SVGAGI in the germline V gene. The CDR3 sequence is 15 residues long. Trimming took 6 bases from V and 2 from J; bases not matched to a gene: 6.